This T cell receptor (beta chain) was captured by sequencing in a study of PD-1 blockade in classical Hodgkin lymphoma. Study context: Nivolumab 3 mg/kg was given intravenously every 2 weeks.

Only in-frame clones appear in the TCRdb table, and some are missing; sequencing was by immunoSEQ multiplex PCR. The table records more than 90,000 clones, just under 80% of them present only once. This clone was counted a few times. No antigen is known for it. Findings and limits, study-wide: Newly diagnosed patients had diversity similar to the baseline diversity of complete responders. Compared with baseline, CD4+ but not CD8+ TCR diversity had risen significantly by C4D1.

Regarding time point: cycle 4 day 1 (C4D1), after six to seven weeks of nivolumab. Every patient experienced relapse after autologous stem cell transplantation, and brentuximab vedotin exposure varied. Best overall response was complete response, partial response or progressive disease in these relapsed/refractory classical Hodgkin lymphoma patients. Germline loops: CDR1 MGHDK, CDR2 SYGVNS. This CDR3 is 14 amino acids long. With 6 bases clipped from V and 8 bases from J, the junction kept 9 bases outside the gene matches. V usage is TRBV25-1 and J usage is TRBJ1-4; 7 bases match TRBD1. This receptor was taken from a human donor with classical Hodgkin lymphoma. The starting material was peripheral blood mononuclear cells (PBMCs), obtained before the fourth cycle of nivolumab. The chain's CDR3 is CASRGARGAEKLFF. CDR3 nucleotide sequence: TGTGCCAGCAGGGGGGCCAGGGGGGCCGAAAAACTGTTTTTT.